Below, 24 T cell receptor beta chains from the same sample are listed, as sequenced in a study of cytomegalovirus exposure and HLA in healthy donors (dated by TCRdb to the late 2010s). Preparation of the library involved the immunoSEQ multiplex PCR assay. For the multiplex PCR, a mixture combining 60 forward primers for TCR Vbeta segments and 13 reverse primers for TCR Jbeta segments was used. TCRdb mirrors the immuneACCESS table, restricted to in-frame sequences. Some clones are absent from its copies; in checked studies, under half trace to an unresolved V gene, and the reason for the others is unknown. The sample contains around 120,000 clones, about 75% of them found a single time. Roughly 31% of the sample rests with the top ten. The sequenced sample was PBMCs. The receptor source for this set is a man between 60 and 75 years old in good health and CMV-seropositive.

The V gene is TRBV2, the J gene TRBJ1-5, with D perhaps TRBD1 (5 bases). Trimming stripped 7 bases from V and 1 base from J, with 8 bases between. This CDR3 comprises 13 residues. The germline gives CDR1 SNHLY, CDR2 FYNNEI. CDR3 sequence (DNA): TGTGCCAGCAAGCGGGACAGCAATCAGCCCCAGCATTTT. This encodes CASKRDSNQPQHF.

The chain uses TRBV5-1 and TRBJ1-2, with D possibly being TRBD1 (6 bases). The CDR3 totals 14 residues. Germline assignment: CDR1 SGHRS and CDR2 YFSETQ. V was cut by 1 base and J by 4 bases, with 11 bases left in between. CDR3 sequence (DNA): TGCGCCAGCAGCTTGAACGCAGGGGCCTATGGCTACACCTTC. It specifies CASSLNAGAYGYTF.

This rearrangement joins TRBV6-4 to TRBJ1-1, with D perhaps TRBD1 (6 bases). Germline lookup yields CDR1 MRHNA and CDR2 SNTAGT. The CDR3 runs 12 residues. V was trimmed by 5 bases and J by 7 bases, leaving 11 bases between them. CDR3 in amino acids: CASSKRGGEAFF. DNA for the CDR3: TGTGCCAGCAGTAAAAGGGGGGGTGAAGCTTTCTTT.

The V gene is TRBV5-1, the J gene TRBJ2-1; 9 bases match TRBD1. V lost 2 bases and J lost 4; bases outside the gene matches: 4. The CDR3 is 15 amino acids. Germline V gene data show CDR1 as SGHRS and CDR2 as YFSETQ. Written as DNA, the CDR3 is TGCGCCAGCAGCTTAGGAGGACAGGGGTACAATGAGCAGTTCTTC. It encodes CASSLGGQGYNEQFF.

This chain uses TRBV30 with TRBJ1-5; weak D call: TRBD1 (6 bases). Germline CDR1 reads GTSNPN; CDR2 reads SVGIG (reference sequence). This CDR3 contains 15 residues. The germline V and J ends were trimmed by 1 base and 6 bases, with 16 bases remaining between them. CDR3 nucleotides: TGTGCCTGGAGTGGAGGAGGACAGCCGGGTCAGCCCCAGCATTTT. Its translation: CAWSGGGQPGQPQHF. Complete variable domain (other parts from reference TRBV30 and TRBJ1-5): SQTIHQWPATLVQPVGSPLSLECTVEGTSNPNLYWYRQAAGRGLQLLFYSVGIGQISSEVPQNLSASRPQDRQFILSSKKLLLSDSGFYLCAWSGGGQPGQPQHFGDGTRLSIL.

On this clone itself: Germline and junction disagree at one end, which may indicate a read error. At the DNA level, this CDR3 is encoded by other sequences in the same sample as well. CDR3 amino acids: CASSTGVNTGELFF. CDR3 coding DNA: TGCGCCAGCAGCACAGGGGTGAACACTGGGGAGCTGTTTTTT. J is TRBJ2-2 and V is TRBV5-1; 7 nucleotides line up with TRBD1. Germline V gene sequence: CDR1 SGHRS, CDR2 YFSETQ. The CDR3 runs to 14 residues.

The gene calls are TRBV5-5 and TRBJ1-3, with unresolved D. The CDR3 contains 14 residues. V dropped 4 bases and J dropped 0 bases, with 8 bases sitting between them. Germline CDR1 and CDR2: SGHKS and YYEKEE (reference sequence). The DNA for the CDR3 is TGTGCCAGCAGCCCCCTGAGCTCTGGAAACACCATATATTTT. Translated, it gives CASSPLSSGNTIYF.

The chain recombines TRBV2 with TRBJ2-2; D possibly corresponds to TRBD2 (5 bases). V lost 8 bases and J 4 bases, leaving 14 bases between the germline ends. Germline lookup yields CDR1 SNHLY and CDR2 FYNNEI. The CDR3 loop spans 14 amino acids. CDR3: CASAGVQTTGELFF. The CDR3, as DNA: TGTGCCAGCGCGGGCGTACAAACCACCGGGGAGCTGTTTTTT. The full variable domain, its missing parts supplied by reference TRBV2 and TRBJ2-2, is EPEVTQTPSHQVTQMGQEVILRCVPISNHLYFYWYRQILGQKVEFLVSFYNNEISEKSEIFDDQFSVERPDGSNFTLKIRSTKLEDSAMYFCASAGVQTTGELFFGEGSRLTVL.

This clone was counted at least ten times. The V gene is TRBV2, the J gene TRBJ1-4; D gene uncertain. CDR1 is SNHLY, CDR2 FYNNEI, per germline. The germline V and J ends were trimmed by 2 bases and 5 bases, with 9 bases remaining between them. This CDR3 region has 14 residues. The CDR3 DNA follows: TGTGCCAGCAGTGAACGCACATCAAATGAAAAACTGTTTTTT. Encoded protein: CASSERTSNEKLFF.

The rearrangement links TRBV7-3 to TRBJ2-1, with TRBD2 matching 8 bases. The CDR3 covers 15 residues. Unmatched junction bases numbered 5, after V lost 5 bases and J lost 2 bases. CDR1 is SGHTA, CDR2 FQGTGA, per germline. CDR3 sequence reads: CASSRERGPYNEQFF. CDR3 bases: TGTGCCAGCAGCCGGGAGCGGGGGCCCTACAATGAGCAGTTCTTC.

CDR3 amino acids: CASSPDRGRYEKLFF. The CDR3 bases are TGTGCCAGCAGCCCAGACAGGGGGAGGTACGAAAAACTGTTTTTT. The J gene is TRBJ1-4, the V gene TRBV7-9, with 9 positions matching TRBD1. The CDR3 is made up of 15 amino acids. Trimming at V came to 5 bases and at J to 8 bases, leaving 9 bases not matched to a gene. The germline V gene has CDR1 SEHNR and CDR2 FQNEAQ (reference sequence).

This clone was counted a single time. V gene TRBV29-1 combines with J gene TRBJ1-1; the D gene is possibly TRBD1 (5 bases). V lost 5 bases to trimming and J lost 1 base, with 8 bases between them. The CDR3 covers 12 residues. CDR1 SQVTM and CDR2 ANQGSEA come from the germline V gene. The CDR3 nucleotides read TGCAGCGTTCTTACAGGGAACACTGAAGCTTTCTTT. This gives the protein CSVLTGNTEAFF. Drawing the rest from reference TRBV29-1 and TRBJ1-1, the complete variable domain is SAVISQKPSRDICQRGTSLTIQCQVDSQVTMMFWYRQQPGQSLTLIATANQGSEATYESGFVIDKFPISRPNLTFSTLTVSNMSPEDSSIYLCSVLTGNTEAFFGQGTRLTVV.

The V call is TRBV2, the J call TRBJ2-5, with 8 bases matching TRBD2. Germline values: CDR1 SNHLY, CDR2 FYNNEI. This CDR3 is 14 amino acids long. V trimming: 5 bases; J trimming: 4 bases; junction bases outside the gene matches: 6. Written as DNA, the CDR3 is TGTGCCAGCAGTATTTCGGGGGGGCCAGAGACCCAGTACTTC. It encodes CASSISGGPETQYF.

CDR3 in amino acids: CASAPRGDTQYF. The CDR3 nucleotides read TGCGCCAGCGCTCCTCGGGGGGATACGCAGTATTTT. The V and J genes are TRBV5-1 and TRBJ2-3, with D possibly matching TRBD2 (6 bases). Trimming stripped 7 bases from V and 6 bases from J, with 12 bases between. Germline CDR1 is SGHRS and CDR2 is YFSETQ. This CDR3 is 12 amino acids long.

This sequence joins TRBV4-2 and TRBJ1-4; the D gene is possibly TRBD1 (5 bases). This CDR3 spans 14 amino acids. Germline loops: CDR1 LGHNA, CDR2 YNFKEQ. Trimming took 8 bases from V and 8 from J, leaving 18 bases between them. The CDR3, as DNA: TGTGCCAGCCAGGGCCCCCCCGACGGGGAAAAACTGTTTTTT. This gives the protein CASQGPPDGEKLFF.

The chain joins TRBV6-5 to TRBJ1-1, with 12 nucleotides matching TRBD1. The CDR3 is made up of 16 amino acids. The ends lost 8 bases at V and 4 bases at J; junction bases unmatched: 11. The germline gives CDR1 MNHEY, CDR2 SVGAGI. The CDR3 is CASCSGQGAWGTEAFF. The CDR3 coding sequence is TGTGCCAGCTGTTCGGGACAGGGGGCTTGGGGCACTGAAGCTTTCTTT.

A few counts support this clone. A read error may be the cause here, since a much bigger clone is one base away. Other nucleotide sequences in the sample specify the same CDR3. The rearrangement links TRBV4-1 to TRBJ2-1; 10 nucleotides line up with TRBD2. There are 16 residues in the CDR3. V was pared by 3 bases and J by 8 bases, with 10 bases of the junction left unmatched. The germline V gene has CDR1 MGHRA and CDR2 YSYEKL. The CDR3 region is CASSHEGTSASYEQFF. CDR3 sequence (DNA): TGCGCCAGCAGCCATGAAGGGACTAGCGCTTCGTATGAGCAGTTCTTC.

The rearrangement links TRBV10-2 to TRBJ2-7; tentatively, D is TRBD1 (6 bases). The ends were cut back, 3 bases at V and 4 bases at J, with 13 bases in the middle. There are 14 residues in the CDR3. In germline, CDR1 is WSHSY, CDR2 SAAADI. The CDR3 loop reads CASSDRDKMYEQYF. CDR3 coding DNA: TGCGCCAGCAGTGATAGGGACAAGATGTACGAGCAGTACTTC.

As regards this clone: The junction does not match germline at one end; this may be a read error. The V call is TRBV7-9, the J call TRBJ1-4; tentative D call: TRBD1 (5 bases). Germline V gives CDR1 SEHNR, CDR2 FQNEAQ (reference sequence). This CDR3 has 16 amino acids. DNA of the CDR3: TGTTCCAGCAGCTTTCGCCCACTGGGGGGGAATGAAAAACTGTTTTTT. Encoded protein: CSSSFRPLGGNEKLFF.

V is TRBV14 and J is TRBJ2-7, with 7 bases aligning to TRBD2. J was trimmed by 3 bases and V by 4 bases; bases with no gene match: 9. The germline gives CDR1 SGHDN, CDR2 FVKESK. The CDR3 is 15 residues long. CDR3 nucleotide sequence: TGTGCCAGCAGCCGTGTGCTAGCGGACCGCTACGAGCAGTACTTC. Amino acids: CASSRVLADRYEQYF.

The gene calls are TRBV15 and TRBJ2-3; 7 bases are a match to TRBD2. The V and J ends lost 0 bases and 5 bases, in that order; junction bases with no gene match: 17. The CDR3 has 19 residues. Germline V CDR1 and CDR2: LNHNV, YYDKDF (reference sequence). The CDR3 DNA is TGTGCCACCAGCAGAGAACATTCTAGCGGTCACAATTTAAGAGATACGCAGTATTTT. As protein: CATSREHSSGHNLRDTQYF.

This chain connects TRBV7-8 to TRBJ2-7; D not resolved. There are 16 residues in the CDR3. V shed 5 bases and J shed 3 bases, with 20 bases lying between them. Germline V lookup: CDR1 SGHVS, CDR2 FQNEAQ. The CDR3 coding sequence is TGTGCCAGCAGCCCCCCCGAAGAGTGGAGTATCTACGAGCAGTACTTC. It yields the protein CASSPPEEWSIYEQYF.

This clone has just a few counts. Here the CDR3 DNA reads TGTGCCAGCAGCCGCCGGAGACGGACAGGGGATGAGGCAGATACGCAGTATTTT. Its translation is CASSRRRRTGDEADTQYF. The rearrangement joins TRBV14 to TRBJ2-3; 9 bases are shared with TRBD1. The ends lost 4 bases at V and 4 bases at J; junction bases unmatched: 15. The CDR3 sequence is 18 residues long. Germline V gene sequence: CDR1 SGHDN, CDR2 FVKESK.

The CDR3 loop reads CAWSRGVIPNTEAFF. The CDR3 nucleotides read TGTGCCTGGAGTCGGGGGGTCATCCCGAACACTGAAGCTTTCTTT. The chain couples TRBV30 to TRBJ1-1; the D gene is possibly TRBD1 (5 bases). This CDR3 region has 15 residues. The V and J ends lost 2 bases and 1 base respectively, with 14 bases between them. CDR1 and CDR2 from the germline V gene are GTSNPN and SVGIG (reference sequence).